The 22 T cell receptor beta chains listed next were all sequenced from one sample in a study of blood T cell repertoires in COVID-19. The data were produced by immunoSEQ multiplex PCR, yet TCRdb's version contains in-frame clones alone and is incomplete. The sample includes under 200,000 clones, about 88% seen only once; the top ten take 0.99%. The sequencing input was peripheral blood. These receptors originate from a man aged 18 to 29 with acute or convalescent COVID-19.

V is TRBV7-8 and J is TRBJ1-3; TRBD1 might be the D (5 bases). Germline values: CDR1 SGHVS, CDR2 FQNEAQ. This CDR3 comprises 15 residues. V gave up 1 base and J gave up 2 bases, with 9 bases separating them. The DNA of the CDR3 is TGTGCCAGCAGCTTAGGTCGCAGGGCTGGAAACACCATATATTTT. Amino acids: CASSLGRRAGNTIYF. The variable domain in full, with the rest retrieved from reference TRBV7-8 and TRBJ1-3, is GAGVSQSPRYKVAKRGQDVALRCDPISGHVSLFWYQQALGQGPEFLTYFQNEAQLDKSGLPSDRFFAERPEGSVSTLKIQRTQQEDSAVYLCASSLGRRAGNTIYFGEGSWLTVV.

J is TRBJ1-5 and V is TRBV29-1, with 7 nucleotides matching TRBD1. Germline-derived CDR1 and CDR2 are SQVTM and ANQGSEA. Trimming removed 6 bases from V and 6 bases from J; junction bases left unmatched: 14. The CDR3 runs to 15 residues. CDR3 coding DNA: TGCAGCGTGTGCCTGGGGACAGATGGGGGTCAGCCCCAGCATTTT. It codes for CSVCLGTDGGQPQHF.

Details on this clone: Different DNA sequences within this sample yield the same CDR3. The gene calls are TRBV7-2 and TRBJ1-5, with 8 bases matching TRBD1. The junction had 7 bases not matched to a gene; V was cut back by 4 bases and J by 2 bases. CDR3 length equals 16 residues. Germline CDR1 reads SGHTA; CDR2 reads FQGNSA. The CDR3 DNA sequence: TGTGCCAGCAGCTCCCCAGGGGGCACGGGCAATCAGCCCCAGCATTTT. Amino acids: CASSSPGGTGNQPQHF.

This clone was found a few times. V is TRBV6-5 and J is TRBJ2-5; TRBD2 is a possible D gene (6 bases). The CDR3 extends over 15 amino acids. Germline values: CDR1 MNHEY, CDR2 SVGAGI. V lost 5 bases and J 5 bases, leaving 18 bases between the germline ends. The CDR3 region is CASSRSVAGTETQYF. CDR3 bases: TGTGCCAGCAGTCGCTCGGTGGCGGGAACGGAGACCCAGTACTTC.

The chain combines TRBV18 with TRBJ1-3; tentatively, D is TRBD1 (6 bases). The CDR3 has 18 residues. Looked up from germline, CDR1 is KGHSH and CDR2 is LQKENI. V gave up 6 bases and J gave up 0 bases, with 21 bases separating them. This CDR3 reads CASSGQQVGDFSGNTIYF. In DNA form, the CDR3 reads TGTGCCAGCTCCGGACAGCAGGTGGGGGATTTCTCTGGAAACACCATATATTTT.

The chain joins TRBV12-3 or TRBV12-4 to TRBJ1-5; possible D gene TRBD1, 5 bases. Trimming removed 3 bases from V and 4 bases from J, with 7 bases in between. The CDR3 totals 13 residues. The CDR3 region has the DNA TGTGCCAGCAGTTTGACAGAGAATCAGCCCCAGCATTTT. This gives the protein CASSLTENQPQHF.

This clone was counted a few times. The chain links TRBV7-9 to TRBJ1-2, with TRBD1 as a possible D gene (6 bases). Trimming removed 0 bases at V and 7 bases at J, with 6 bases between. The germline V gene encodes CDR1 SEHNR and CDR2 FQNEAQ (reference sequence). The CDR3 is 12 amino acids. The CDR3 loop reads CASSLAGGGYTF. In DNA form, the CDR3 reads TGTGCCAGCAGCTTAGCAGGGGGTGGCTACACCTTC.

This chain joins TRBV5-4 and TRBJ1-2; D possibly corresponds to TRBD1 (5 bases). Germline V lookup: CDR1 SGHNT, CDR2 YYREEE (reference sequence). The CDR3 is 13 residues long. Trimming stripped 0 bases from V and 5 bases from J, with 8 bases between. The CDR3 DNA reads TGTGCCAGCAGCTTGGTGGGGCAGTATGGCTACACCTTC. This encodes CASSLVGQYGYTF.

The chain recombines TRBV10-3 with TRBJ2-1; 8 bases match TRBD2. Germline-derived CDR1 and CDR2 are ENHRY and SYGVKD. The CDR3 is 16 amino acids. Trimming cost V 0 bases and J 4 bases; bases outside gene matches: 5. The CDR3 spells CAISESGGLEYNEQFF. The CDR3 DNA follows: TGTGCCATCAGTGAGTCGGGGGGACTAGAGTACAATGAGCAGTTCTTC.

The chain employs TRBV4-1 and TRBJ1-3, with unresolved D. The V end was cut by 0 bases, the J end by 11 bases, with 17 bases between. CDR3 length: 15 amino acids. Germline V gene lookup returns CDR1 MGHRA and CDR2 YSYEKL. The CDR3 protein is CASSQDRRLSRPIYF. DNA for the CDR3: TGCGCCAGCAGCCAAGATCGGAGACTGAGCCGCCCCATATATTTT.

As regards this clone: One end of the junction fails to match germline, which may point to a read error. This sequence joins TRBV27 and TRBJ2-1; 8 bases agree with TRBD2. In germline, CDR1 is MNHEY, CDR2 SMNVEV (reference sequence). The CDR3 is 13 amino acids. In nucleotides, the CDR3 is TGTGCCACCAGTTGGCGGGGGGATAATGAGCAGTTCTTC. Its protein is CATSWRGDNEQFF.

The chain joins TRBV6-1 to TRBJ2-5; 7 bases fit TRBD2. CDR1 is MNHNS, CDR2 SASEGT, per germline. Germline trimming cut 2 bases from V and 2 bases from J; bases unmatched to any gene: 11. The CDR3 loop spans 17 amino acids. As DNA, the CDR3 is TGTGCCAGCAGTGAATTAAGCGGGAACAGGAGACAAGAGACCCAGTACTTC. Its translation: CASSELSGNRRQETQYF.

The chain is built from TRBV28 and TRBJ1-3; no clear D gene. This CDR3 is 13 amino acids long. Trimming cost V 6 bases and J 3 bases, with 9 bases left between them. Germline V CDR1 and CDR2: MDHEN, SYDVKM. CDR3 amino acids: CASSAGGGNTIYF. For the CDR3, the DNA is TGTGCCAGCAGCGCGGGTGGTGGAAACACCATATATTTT.

The chain joins TRBV4-1 to TRBJ2-5; TRBD1 is a possible D gene (6 bases). The V end lost 0 bases, the J end lost 2 bases, and 25 bases lay between the germline ends. CDR1 is MGHRA and CDR2 is YSYEKL in the germline V gene. This CDR3 region has 20 residues. CDR3 bases: TGCGCCAGCAGCCAAGATATTAGTCAGGGGAGAGTGAGTAGACAAGAGACCCAGTACTTC. Its protein product is CASSQDISQGRVSRQETQYF.

The CDR3 nucleotides are TGCAGCGTTGAAGACTCATCAACGCGGCTTATGAACACTGAAGCTTTCTTT. Its translation: CSVEDSSTRLMNTEAFF. The chain couples TRBV29-1 to TRBJ1-1; no clear D. The V end lost 0 bases, the J end lost 0 bases, and 17 bases lay between the germline ends. The CDR3 sequence is 17 residues long. Germline V gives CDR1 SQVTM, CDR2 ANQGSEA.

This clone was seen more than once but under ten times. CDR3 sequence (DNA): TGTGCCAGCAGCTTTAGCGGGGGGCTGGGTCAGCCCCAGCATTTT. Amino acids: CASSFSGGLGQPQHF. The chain employs TRBV7-2 and TRBJ1-5, with a weak D call TRBD1 (6 bases). The germline V gene has CDR1 SGHTA and CDR2 FQGNSA. This CDR3 region has 15 residues. Trimming removed 3 bases at V and 6 bases at J, with 15 bases between.

This chain joins TRBV11-2 and TRBJ2-2; D call uncertain. The CDR3 contains 14 residues. Germline V CDR1 and CDR2: SGHAT, FQNNGV. The V and J ends lost 1 base and 2 bases respectively, with 5 bases between them. DNA of the CDR3: TGTGCCAGCAGCTTAGTAGAAAACACCGGGGAGCTGTTTTTT. It is translated as CASSLVENTGELFF.

This clone was seen only a few times. The rearrangement links TRBV5-8 to TRBJ2-1; 7 nucleotides match TRBD1. CDR3 length: 14 amino acids. The junction had 5 bases not matched to a gene; V was cut back by 1 base and J by 7 bases. CDR1 and CDR2 from the germline V gene are SGHTS and YDEGEE. The CDR3 nucleotides are TGTGCCAGCAGCTTGCGACAGGGTTTGAATGAGCAGTTCTTC. Protein product: CASSLRQGLNEQFF.

The chain uses TRBV6-5 and TRBJ2-1, with 8 bases lining up with TRBD2. The trim removed 0 bases at V and 10 bases at J, leaving 2 bases unmatched. The V gene's germline CDR1 is MNHEY and CDR2 SVGAGI. CDR3 length: 13 amino acids. The CDR3, as DNA: TGTGCCAGCAGTTACTCGGCTAGCGGGGAGCAGTTCTTC. This encodes CASSYSASGEQFF.

V gene TRBV5-1 combines with J gene TRBJ2-4; 11 bases are shared with TRBD1. CDR3 length: 16 residues. V shed 4 bases and J 3 bases; nucleotides not matched to a gene: 6. Germline-derived CDR1 and CDR2 are SGHRS and YFSETQ. CDR3 in DNA: TGCGCCAGCAGCCCCGGACAGGGGGCTGGCAAAAACATTCAGTACTTC. Residues: CASSPGQGAGKNIQYF.

The V call is TRBV9, the J call TRBJ2-3; 11 bases line up with TRBD2. Germline V gene lookup returns CDR1 SGDLS and CDR2 YYNGEE. V shed 0 bases and J 8 bases; nucleotides not matched to a gene: 11. The CDR3 totals 17 residues. Written as DNA, the CDR3 is TGTGCCAGCAGCGTAGCTACCGGGACTAGCGGTTCAGGTACGCAGTATTTT. Amino acids: CASSVATGTSGSGTQYF.

The chain carries TRBV18 and TRBJ1-6, with D perhaps TRBD1 (6 bases). Trimming left V 4 bases short and J 7 bases short, with 14 bases between. Germline V gene data show CDR1 as KGHSH and CDR2 as LQKENI. The CDR3 extends over 15 amino acids. CDR3 sequence reads: CASSLGRGTNSPLHF. The CDR3 DNA reads as TGTGCCAGCTCACTAGGCAGGGGTACCAATTCACCCCTCCACTTT.